These T cell receptor beta chains were read from a single sample in a study of shared clonotypes between healthy human individuals. Profiled with immunoSEQ multiplex PCR; TCRdb holds only in-frame clones, not every one. The sample has about 490,000 clones, 70% to 85% seen once. The sample was PBMCs. These receptors came from a middle-aged woman in good health. Some clones in this sample may be carry-over from other donors' samples. CDR3s include the opening cysteine and the closing phenylalanine or tryptophan. A D gene is named only where the DNA matches it firmly. Not every row has a clone size; where given, it reads once, few, many or a size class.

j_call: TRBJ2-2; d_call: .; v_call: TRBV28; clone_size: once; cdr3_aa: CASSFPGVRGELFF; cdr3_nt: TGTGCCAGCAGTTTTCCCGGAGTCAGGGGGGAGCTGTTTTTT
j_call: TRBJ1-5; d_call: .; v_call: TRBV19; clone_size: .; cdr3_aa: CASGPNQPQHF; cdr3_nt: TGTGCCAGTGGCCCCAATCAGCCCCAGCATTTT
j_call: TRBJ2-2; d_call: .; v_call: TRBV5-4; clone_size: few; cdr3_aa: CASRALASGELFF; cdr3_nt: TGTGCCAGCAGGGCTCTAGCGTCTGGGGAGCTGTTTTTT
j_call: TRBJ2-3; d_call: TRBD1; v_call: TRBV11-2; clone_size: .; cdr3_aa: CASSLDPGQGDTQYF; cdr3_nt: TGTGCCAGCAGCTTAGACCCGGGACAGGGGGATACGCAGTATTTT
j_call: TRBJ2-7; d_call: .; v_call: TRBV5-1; clone_size: .; cdr3_aa: CASSLSGLAYEQYF; cdr3_nt: TGCGCCAGCAGCTTGTCAGGTCTCGCCTACGAGCAGTACTTC
j_call: TRBJ2-7; d_call: .; v_call: TRBV2; clone_size: .; cdr3_aa: CASSYPISYEQYF; cdr3_nt: TGTGCCAGCAGCTACCCGATCTCCTACGAGCAGTACTTC
j_call: TRBJ2-1; d_call: TRBD2; v_call: TRBV5-1; clone_size: .; cdr3_aa: CASNPLAGAGNEQFF; cdr3_nt: TGCGCCAGCAACCCACTAGCGGGAGCAGGTAATGAGCAGTTCTTC
j_call: TRBJ2-2; d_call: TRBD1; v_call: TRBV19; clone_size: .; cdr3_aa: CASRDRGNNTGELFF; cdr3_nt: TGTGCCAGTAGGGACAGGGGTAATAACACCGGGGAGCTGTTTTTT
j_call: TRBJ2-1; d_call: .; v_call: TRBV5-1; clone_size: .; cdr3_aa: CASGATASPYNEQFF; cdr3_nt: TGCGCCAGCGGGGCTACGGCTAGCCCCTACAATGAGCAGTTCTTC
j_call: TRBJ2-7; d_call: .; v_call: TRBV6-5; clone_size: .; cdr3_aa: CASKRGAYEQYF; cdr3_nt: TGTGCCAGCAAGAGGGGGGCTTACGAGCAGTACTTC
j_call: TRBJ2-1; d_call: .; v_call: TRBV7-2; clone_size: .; cdr3_aa: CASSSRLGPNEQFF; cdr3_nt: TGTGCCAGCAGCTCACGACTAGGACCCAATGAGCAGTTCTTC
j_call: TRBJ2-5; d_call: .; v_call: TRBV19; clone_size: .; cdr3_aa: CASSITGTGQETQYF; cdr3_nt: TGTGCCAGTAGTATAACTGGGACCGGCCAAGAGACCCAGTACTTC
j_call: TRBJ1-1; d_call: .; v_call: TRBV30; clone_size: .; cdr3_aa: CAWSKFPAAFF; cdr3_nt: TGTGCCTGGAGTAAGTTCCCGGCGGCTTTCTTT
j_call: TRBJ1-4; d_call: .; v_call: TRBV11-2; clone_size: .; cdr3_aa: CASRPTGTDEKLFF; cdr3_nt: TGTGCCAGCAGACCAACAGGCACGGATGAAAAACTGTTTTTT